This TCR beta chain was sequenced for a study of shared clonotypes between healthy human individuals. Across the whole study: For every donor, three CD4 naive, three CD4 memory, two CD8 naive and one CD8 memory plates were used.

Note on this clone: Its antigen is unidentified.

Study results and limitations: Only a few donors were included, so the genetic and exposure-history diversity represented was limited. Investigators expected sequencing depth to affect clonotype sharing among donors. Generally, estimated richness proved larger in naive subsets than it did in memory subsets.

Data came from immunoSEQ multiplex PCR; TCRdb stores just in-frame clones and leaves some out. The table records roughly 1,500,000 clones, approximately 98% of them present only once. Germline trimming cut 4 bases from V and 2 bases from J; bases unmatched to any gene: 5. The germline gives CDR1 SGDLS, CDR2 YYNGEE. This CDR3 region has 15 residues. This rearrangement joins TRBV9 to TRBJ1-3, with 8 nucleotides matching TRBD1. Sequencing was done on a sample of naive CD4+ T cells sorted from blood. The subset is: CD45RA+ positively selected. The TCR was taken from a man aged 25-45 years in good health. The CDR3 DNA sequence: TGTGCCAGCAGCCGACAGGGGACGGCTGGAAACACCATATATTTT. Translating gives CASSRQGTAGNTIYF.